The clone carrying this TCR beta chain was seen more than once but under ten times. Method: immunoSEQ multiplex PCR; TCRdb's copy keeps in-frame clones and lacks some. The sample consists of about 45,000 clones, 70% to 75% of them appearing once. The record originates from a study of control samples from healthy donors and cancer patients. Germline CDR1 and CDR2: SQVTM and ANQGSEA. The CDR3 runs 16 residues. Trimming stripped 5 bases from V and 0 bases from J, with 18 bases between. This TCR came from a male donor with melanoma. V and J are TRBV29-1 and TRBJ2-3; D possibly corresponds to TRBD2 (6 bases). The sample consisted of formalin-fixed, paraffin-embedded tissue. In DNA form, the CDR3 reads TGCAGCGTTCCAGCGTCGGGAGCGTTCAGCACAGATACGCAGTATTTT. Translating gives CSVPASGAFSTDTQYF.